This T cell receptor (beta chain) appears in the sequencing data of a study of blood T cell repertoires in COVID-19. Study background: Some COVID-19 samples were acute and others convalescent; all came from the United States, Italy and Spain.

TCRdb's table, derived via immunoSEQ multiplex PCR, lists solely in-frame clones and lacks some. The sample contains roughly 280,000 clones, approximately 91% of which appear only once. Seattle patients were enrolled while actively infected and followed longitudinally. This clone was detected a few times. Germline V gene lookup returns CDR1 MNHEY and CDR2 SVGAGI. Trimming removed 6 bases from V and 9 bases from J, with 18 bases in between. The CDR3 length is 15 residues. This clonotype was sampled from a woman in her twenties or thirties with COVID-19, enrolled during active disease. Sequencing was done on a sample of peripheral blood. This chain connects TRBV6-5 to TRBJ1-6; D is possibly TRBD1 (6 bases). The CDR3 sequence is CASSSSGGGTSPLHF. The CDR3 DNA reads as TGTGCCAGCAGCTCTAGTGGGGGGGGCACTTCACCCCTCCACTTT.